The sequence of this T cell receptor (beta chain) was determined in a study of CD8 T cells in Susac syndrome. Germline CDR1 MNHEY, CDR2 SMNVEV (reference sequence). This CDR3 spans 12 amino acids. V lost 7 bases, J lost 4 bases, and 10 bases lay in between. RNA amounts of roughly 0.5 to 1 ug underwent reverse transcription with random hexamers. In TCRdb, the immunoSEQ multiplex PCR reads were re-called with MiXCR into one record per CDR3 protein. The data hold around 280,000 distinct CDR3 sequences, with 85% observed a single time. The V and J genes are TRBV27 and TRBJ2-5, with D hard to call. This clonotype was obtained from a human donor with multiple sclerosis. Sequenced material: CD8+ T cells from PBMCs. The CDR3 DNA follows: TGTGCCAGCAACAAACCCCCAGAGACCCAGTACTTC. Amino acids: CASNKPPETQYF.